The next 29 T cell receptor beta chains were all read from a single sample in a study of molecular identifiers for immune sequencing clone quantification. TCRdb ran MiXCR on the PCR reads and lists one entry per CDR3 protein. The sample has around 320,000 distinct CDR3 sequences, about a quarter seen once; the top ten hold 0.65% to 0.75%. Sequencing used naive CD8+ T cells from blood, with Jurkat cell RNA spiked in. Noted subset: FACS-sorted CD8+CD4-CCR7+CD45RA+ naive T cells. These receptors were collected from a human donor in good health. Some libraries in this study had Jurkat cell RNA spiked in.

This clonotype was observed at least ten times. This chain links TRBV7-9 with TRBJ2-7; 9 positions match TRBD2. The CDR3 has 15 amino acids. V shed 2 bases, J shed 3 bases, and the junction held 5 bases outside the gene matches. Per germline, CDR1 SEHNR and CDR2 FQNEAQ (reference sequence). For the CDR3, the DNA is TGTGCCAGCAGCTTACATAGCGGGGGATTCTACGAGCAGTACTTC. It specifies CASSLHSGGFYEQYF. The full variable domain, rest sourced from reference TRBV7-9 and TRBJ2-7, is DTGVSQNPRHKITKRGQNVTFRCDPISEHNRLYWYRQTLGQGPEFLTYFQNEAQLEKSRLLSDRFSAERPKGSFSTLEIQRTEQGDSAMYLCASSLHSGGFYEQYFGPGTRLTVT.

At least ten counts were recorded for this clonotype. The chain has TRBV4-3 and TRBJ2-3, with D perhaps matching TRBD2 (5 bases). The germline V and J ends were trimmed by 0 bases and 4 bases, with 11 bases remaining between them. Germline assignment: CDR1 LGHNA and CDR2 YSLEER. This CDR3 is built from 15 residues. CDR3 residues: CASSQDHRGSDTQYF. DNA for the CDR3: TGCGCCAGCAGCCAAGATCACCGGGGTTCAGATACGCAGTATTTT.

Ten or more counts support this clonotype. This chain joins TRBV7-2 and TRBJ2-3; D tentatively fits TRBD1 or TRBD2 (5 bases each). Germline V gives CDR1 SGHTA, CDR2 FQGNSA. This CDR3 is 18 amino acids long. V was clipped by 4 bases and J by 0 bases, with 20 bases between them. CDR3 sequence reads: CASSSRDAARGSTDTQYF. As DNA, the CDR3 is TGTGCCAGCAGCTCCCGGGACGCAGCTAGGGGAAGCACAGATACGCAGTATTTT.

This clonotype was found a few times. This chain connects TRBV27 to TRBJ2-2, with D unresolved. Looked up from germline, CDR1 is MNHEY and CDR2 is SMNVEV (reference sequence). Trimming took 3 bases from V and 1 from J, leaving 9 bases between them. The CDR3 sequence is 15 residues long. Here the CDR3 reads CASSFPPGNTGELFF. The CDR3 nucleotides read TGTGCCAGCAGTTTCCCCCCGGGGAACACCGGGGAGCTGTTTTTT.

This clonotype was detected a few times. The CDR3 is CASSSHPGQTSTDTQYF. CDR3 sequence (DNA): TGTGCCAGCAGTTCCCACCCTGGACAGACAAGCACAGATACGCAGTATTTT. The V gene is TRBV6-5, the J gene TRBJ2-3, with TRBD1 as a possible D gene (6 bases). Trimming removed 4 bases at V and 0 bases at J, with 17 bases between. The CDR3 is made up of 17 amino acids. The V gene's germline CDR1 is MNHEY and CDR2 SVGAGI.

This clonotype was seen more than once but under ten times. V is TRBV5-1 and J is TRBJ2-3; the match to TRBD2 covers 13 bases. The CDR3 covers 18 residues. Trimming took 1 base from V and 0 from J; bases not matched to a gene: 5. CDR1 and CDR2 (germline): SGHRS, YFSETQ. The CDR3 bases are TGCGCCAGCAGCTTGCTACTAGCGGGGGGGTCCAGCACAGATACGCAGTATTTT. Amino acid sequence: CASSLLLAGGSSTDTQYF. Filled out from reference TRBV5-1 and TRBJ2-3, the complete variable domain reads KAGVTQTPRYLIKTRGQQVTLSCSPISGHRSVSWYQQTPGQGLQFLFEYFSETQRNKGNFPGRFSGRQFSNSRSEMNVSTLELGDSALYLCASSLLLAGGSSTDTQYFGPGTRLTVL.

At least ten counts were recorded for this clonotype. This chain joins TRBV2 and TRBJ1-1; D not resolved. The V end lost 6 bases, the J end lost 10 bases, and 9 bases lay between the germline ends. CDR1 is SNHLY, CDR2 FYNNEI, per germline. This CDR3 spans 10 amino acids. CDR3 nucleotide sequence: TGTGCCAGCAGCGGAACCGGAGCTTTCTTT. This translates into CASSGTGAFF.

Remarks on this clonotype: At one end the junction does not follow the germline gene, possibly because of a read error. The chain joins TRBV25-1 to TRBJ2-7, with D perhaps matching TRBD1 (6 bases). The CDR3 length is 13 residues. CDR1 is MGHDK and CDR2 is SYGVNS in the germline V gene. The CDR3 DNA follows: TGTGTCAGCAAGGACAGCTCGTACGGGGAGCAGTACTTC. It encodes CVSKDSSYGEQYF.

This clonotype was seen ten or more times. The chain couples TRBV29-1 to TRBJ1-1, with D unresolved. The V and J ends lost 8 bases and 0 bases respectively, with 13 bases between them. The CDR3 is 13 residues long. Germline V lookup: CDR1 SQVTM, CDR2 ANQGSEA. The CDR3 region is CSPREFMNTEAFF. The CDR3 DNA is TGCAGCCCCCGGGAGTTCATGAACACTGAAGCTTTCTTT.

This clonotype was counted between two and nine times. CDR3 coding DNA: TGTGCCAGCAGCTTTCTGGTGGGCCAAGATACGCAGTATTTT. As protein: CASSFLVGQDTQYF. V gene TRBV11-2 combines with J gene TRBJ2-3, with unresolved D. This CDR3 spans 14 amino acids. V was pared by 3 bases and J by 5 bases, with 12 bases between. The germline V gene has CDR1 SGHAT and CDR2 FQNNGV.

J is TRBJ2-2 and V is TRBV30; 7 nucleotides match TRBD1. The germline V gene encodes CDR1 GTSNPN and CDR2 SVGIG (reference sequence). The CDR3 runs to 12 residues. V was pared by 7 bases and J by 6 bases, with 5 bases of the junction left unmatched. The CDR3 loop is CASTGVSGELFF. The CDR3, as DNA: TGTGCCTCCACAGGGGTATCCGGGGAGCTGTTTTTT.

V usage is TRBV4-1 and J usage is TRBJ1-1; possible D gene TRBD1, 6 bases. CDR3 length: 15 residues. Trimming shortened V by 4 bases and J by 0 bases, and 12 bases separated the two germline ends. CDR1 MGHRA and CDR2 YSYEKL come from the germline V gene. The CDR3 bases are TGCGCCAGCAGCCCCGAGCGGGGGCTGAACACTGAAGCTTTCTTT. Translated: CASSPERGLNTEAFF.

This clonotype was seen repeatedly, ten times or more. The chain couples TRBV2 to TRBJ2-3, with D perhaps matching TRBD2 (6 bases). The CDR3 is 14 amino acids. Germline lookup yields CDR1 SNHLY and CDR2 FYNNEI. Trimming stripped 9 bases from V and 2 bases from J, with 15 bases between. CDR3 sequence (DNA): TGTGCCAGGACAGACAGACTAGACACAGATACGCAGTATTTT. It is translated as CARTDRLDTDTQYF.

At least ten counts were recorded for this clonotype. V is TRBV28 and J is TRBJ1-1; a weak D match, TRBD1 (5 bases). In germline, CDR1 is MDHEN, CDR2 SYDVKM. Trimming pared 5 bases from V and 1 base from J, leaving 20 bases between. This CDR3 contains 17 residues. The CDR3 sequence: CASSAPGQGEPNTEAFF. The CDR3 DNA follows: TGTGCCAGCAGTGCTCCAGGCCAAGGGGAGCCGAACACTGAAGCTTTCTTT.

This clonotype is a singleton in its sample. The chain joins TRBV6-2 or TRBV6-3 to TRBJ2-3, with D possibly being TRBD2 (5 bases). V was pared by 2 bases and J by 6 bases, with 9 bases between. This CDR3 has 13 residues. Germline V gives CDR1 MNHEY, CDR2 SVGEGT. CDR3 protein: CASSYQRQDTQYF. The CDR3 DNA is TGTGCCAGCAGTTACCAGCGGCAGGATACGCAGTATTTT.

This clonotype was detected a few times. The chain uses TRBV24-1 and TRBJ2-2; D gene ambiguous. V dropped 5 bases and J dropped 1 base, with 16 bases sitting between them. Per germline, CDR1 KGHDR and CDR2 SFDVKD. The length of the CDR3 is 17 residues. The CDR3 here is CATSVWAGSENTGELFF. The CDR3 DNA reads as TGTGCCACCAGTGTCTGGGCCGGGTCAGAGAACACCGGGGAGCTGTTTTTT.

This clonotype was counted only a few times. The chain combines TRBV4-3 with TRBJ1-3; D is ambiguous. The CDR3 is 16 amino acids. CDR1 and CDR2 from the germline V gene are LGHNA and YSLEER. The V and J ends lost 0 bases and 7 bases respectively, with 16 bases between them. Here the CDR3 reads CASSQERLDYSNTIYF. DNA of the CDR3: TGCGCCAGCAGCCAAGAAAGGTTGGACTATTCCAACACCATATATTTT.

This clonotype showed up just a few times. This chain uses TRBV4-1 with TRBJ2-7; D unresolved. V was trimmed by 0 bases and J by 3 bases, leaving 18 bases between them. Germline values: CDR1 MGHRA, CDR2 YSYEKL. The CDR3 covers 17 residues. The CDR3 spells CASSQEERVVPNYEQYF. As DNA, the CDR3 is TGCGCCAGCAGCCAAGAAGAAAGAGTGGTGCCTAACTACGAGCAGTACTTC.

This clonotype was observed many times. The chain combines TRBV7-9 with TRBJ1-1; D is unclear. V lost 5 bases to trimming and J lost 8 bases, with 15 bases between them. The CDR3 is made up of 13 amino acids. Germline CDR1 reads SEHNR; CDR2 reads FQNEAQ (reference sequence). The chain's CDR3 is CASSHQKNREAFF. The CDR3 nucleotides are TGTGCCAGCAGCCACCAGAAAAACAGAGAAGCTTTCTTT.

This chain connects TRBV16 to TRBJ2-5; D uncertain. The ends were cut back, 4 bases at V and 1 base at J, with 7 bases in the middle. CDR1 is KGHSY and CDR2 is FQNENV in the germline V gene. This CDR3 has 13 amino acids. The CDR3 DNA reads TGTGCCAGCAGCCGGATCGCCCAAGAGACCCAGTACTTC. Protein: CASSRIAQETQYF.

This clonotype appeared many times. Its ends do not fully match the called genes, so a read error is possible. CDR3 nucleotide sequence: TGCGCCAGCAGCCAAGATATGGGGCAGCCCCAGCATTTT. Its protein product is CASSQDMGQPQHF. This chain links TRBV4-2 with TRBJ1-5; D uncertain. This CDR3 region has 13 residues. Germline CDR1 LGHNA, CDR2 YNFKEQ.

This clonotype was recorded many times. The chain has TRBV6-2 or TRBV6-3 and TRBJ1-1; D call uncertain. The CDR3 consists of 12 residues. V shed 5 bases and J shed 1 base, with 5 bases lying between them. Germline CDR1 is MNHEY and CDR2 is SVGEGT. The CDR3, as DNA: TGTGCCAGCAGTATAGAGAACACTGAAGCTTTCTTT. It codes for CASSIENTEAFF.

Many counts were recorded for this clonotype. Sequence at one end of the junction differs from germline and may be a read error. The rearrangement uses TRBV7-9 and TRBJ2-7; D uncertain. The CDR3 consists of 14 residues. The germline gives CDR1 SEHNR, CDR2 FQNEAQ (reference sequence). The CDR3 reads CASSLVGRTYEQYF. The DNA of the CDR3 is TGCGCCAGCAGCTTGGTCGGCAGAACCTACGAGCAGTACTTC. Complete variable domain (other parts from reference TRBV7-9 and TRBJ2-7): DTGVSQNPRHKITKRGQNVTFRCDPISEHNRLYWYRQTLGQGPEFLTYFQNEAQLEKSRLLSDRFSAERPKGSFSTLEIQRTEQGDSAMYLCASSLVGRTYEQYFGPGTRLTVT.

This clonotype was counted ten times or more. CDR3 protein: CASSYGETQYF. The CDR3 bases are TGTGCCAGCAGTTACGGGGAGACCCAGTACTTC. The chain uses TRBV6-2 or TRBV6-3 and TRBJ2-5; D unresolved. Trimming removed 2 bases at V and 5 bases at J, with 3 bases between. The CDR3 consists of 11 residues. Germline lookup yields CDR1 MNHEY and CDR2 SVGEGT.

This clonotype showed up many times. The genes are TRBV19 and TRBJ2-3; 9 bases agree with TRBD2. Germline V gene lookup returns CDR1 LNHDA and CDR2 SQIVND (reference sequence). The V and J ends lost 5 bases and 2 bases, in that order; junction bases with no gene match: 5. This CDR3 is built from 15 residues. The CDR3 DNA follows: TGTGCCAGTAGTTATCTAGCGGGGACCACAGATACGCAGTATTTT. Its protein product is CASSYLAGTTDTQYF.

This clonotype was seen many times. V and J are TRBV4-3 and TRBJ1-1; D is perhaps TRBD1 (5 bases). Trimming removed 0 bases at V and 1 base at J, with 12 bases between. The CDR3 extends over 16 amino acids. The germline V gene encodes CDR1 LGHNA and CDR2 YSLEER. The DNA for the CDR3 is TGCGCCAGCAGCCAAGATTTTCTGGGGCCGAACACTGAAGCTTTCTTT. Translation: CASSQDFLGPNTEAFF.

This clonotype turned up a few times. The chain carries TRBV19 and TRBJ1-5, with TRBD1 matching 9 bases. CDR1 is LNHDA and CDR2 is SQIVND in the germline V gene (reference sequence). The CDR3 length is 14 residues. After removal of 7 bases from V and 3 bases from J, the junction contained 4 bases not matched to a gene. The CDR3 loop is CASKTGGPNQPQHF. CDR3 nucleotide sequence: TGTGCCAGTAAGACAGGGGGTCCCAATCAGCCCCAGCATTTT. Together with reference TRBV19 and TRBJ1-5, the CDR3 gives the full variable domain: DGGITQSPKYLFRKEGQNVTLSCEQNLNHDAMYWYRQDPGQGLRLIYYSQIVNDFQKGDIAEGYSVSREKKESFPLTVTSAQKNPTAFYLCASKTGGPNQPQHFGDGTRLSIL.

This clonotype was detected only a few times. The gene calls are TRBV3-1 and TRBJ2-2; 8 nucleotides match TRBD2. With 1 base clipped from V and 6 bases from J, the junction kept 10 bases outside the gene matches. The CDR3 is made up of 17 amino acids. Germline lookup yields CDR1 LGHDT and CDR2 YNNKEL (reference sequence). The CDR3 reads CASSQAGGYGFSGELFF. CDR3 nucleotide sequence: TGTGCCAGCAGCCAAGCGGGAGGGTATGGTTTCTCCGGGGAGCTGTTTTTT.

This clonotype was seen many times. The chain combines TRBV27 with TRBJ2-3; D is unclear. From germline, CDR1 is MNHEY and CDR2 SMNVEV (reference sequence). With 2 bases removed from V and 7 bases from J, the gap between germline ends came to 7 bases. The CDR3 length is 12 residues. The CDR3 nucleotides are TGTGCCAGCAGTTTACCCCAACATACGCAGTATTTT. Its protein is CASSLPQHTQYF.